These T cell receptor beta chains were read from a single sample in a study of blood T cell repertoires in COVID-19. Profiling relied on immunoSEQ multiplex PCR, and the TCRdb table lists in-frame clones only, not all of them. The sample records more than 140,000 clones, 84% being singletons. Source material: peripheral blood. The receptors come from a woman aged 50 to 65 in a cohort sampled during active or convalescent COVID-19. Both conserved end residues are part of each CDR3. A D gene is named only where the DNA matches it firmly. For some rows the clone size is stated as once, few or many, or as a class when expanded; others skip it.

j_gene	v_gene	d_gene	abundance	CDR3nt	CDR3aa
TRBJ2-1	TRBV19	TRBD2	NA	TGTGCCAGTAGTACGGTCCTAGCGGGGGAGGTGCAGTTCTTC	CASSTVLAGEVQFF
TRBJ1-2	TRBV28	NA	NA	TGTGCCAGCAGTTTCGGCATTAGCAGGGCCCATGGCTACACCTTC	CASSFGISRAHGYTF
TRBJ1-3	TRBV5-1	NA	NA	TGCGCCAGCAGCTTGGGGCCACAGGACTCTGGAAACACCATATATTTT	CASSLGPQDSGNTIYF
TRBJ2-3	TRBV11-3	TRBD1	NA	TGTGCCAGCAGCCAAGGGGGCGGAATAGATACGCAGTATTTT	CASSQGGGIDTQYF
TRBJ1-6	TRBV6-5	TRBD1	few	TGTGCCAGCAGTTACTCGACAGGGGGTAATTCACCCCTCCACTTT	CASSYSTGGNSPLHF
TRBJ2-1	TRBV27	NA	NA	TGTGCCAGCAGTTTCCCTAGCAATGAGCAGTTCTTC	CASSFPSNEQFF
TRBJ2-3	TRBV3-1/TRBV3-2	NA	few	TGTGCCAGCAGCCTTTCAGTCGATACGCAGTATTTT	CASSLSVDTQYF
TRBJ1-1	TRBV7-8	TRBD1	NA	TGTGCCAGCAACAGACAGGGGGCCGTAGGCACTGAAGCTTTCTTT	CASNRQGAVGTEAFF
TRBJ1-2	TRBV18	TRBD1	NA	TGTGCCAGCTCATCCGGGACAGTTAATAACTATGGCTACACCTTC	CASSSGTVNNYGYTF
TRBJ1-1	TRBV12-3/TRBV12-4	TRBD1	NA	TGTGCCAGCAGTTACACAGGGGGGGCTGAAGCTTTCTTT	CASSYTGGAEAFF
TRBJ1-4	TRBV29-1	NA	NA	TGCAGCGTTGGAGGGAATAATGAAAAACTGTTTTTT	CSVGGNNEKLFF
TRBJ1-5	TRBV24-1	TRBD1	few	TGTGCCACCGGACAGGGTCACAATCAGCCCCAGCATTTT	CATGQGHNQPQHF
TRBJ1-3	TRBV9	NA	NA	TGTGCCAGCAGCGTAGAAGGACAGTTTAACACCATATATTTT	CASSVEGQFNTIYF
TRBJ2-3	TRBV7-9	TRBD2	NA	TGTGCCAGCAGCTCCCGGACTAGCGGGGGTGCAGATACGCAGTATTTT	CASSSRTSGGADTQYF
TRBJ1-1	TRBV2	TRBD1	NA	TGTGCCAGCTGCCGGGACAGGGGGAATCCAAACACTGAAGCTTTCTTT	CASCRDRGNPNTEAFF
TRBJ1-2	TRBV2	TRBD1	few	TGTGCCAGCAGTGATAAGGACAGGGCTCCGAGTGGCTACACCTTC	CASSDKDRAPSGYTF
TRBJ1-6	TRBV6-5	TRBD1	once	TGTGCCAGCAGCGCGGGACAGATGGGGAATTCACCCCTCCACTTT	CASSAGQMGNSPLHF
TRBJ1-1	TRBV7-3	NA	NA	TGTGCCAGCAGCTTACCGGGGAGTGAAGCTTTCTTT	CASSLPGSEAFF
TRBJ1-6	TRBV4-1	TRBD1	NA	TGCGCCAGCAGCCAAGATCTCGGGACAGTTAATTCACCCCTCCACTTT	CASSQDLGTVNSPLHF
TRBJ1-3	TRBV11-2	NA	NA	TGTGCCAGCAGCCCCCGATCGGGGGTCGGAAACACCATATATTTT	CASSPRSGVGNTIYF
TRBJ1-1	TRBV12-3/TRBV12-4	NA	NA	TGTGCCAGCAGTTTCAGGGATCGGGAAGCTTTCTTT	CASSFRDREAFF
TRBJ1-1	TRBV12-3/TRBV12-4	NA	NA	TGTGCCAGCAGGGCTCGGGTGTTCGCTGAAGCTTTCTTT	CASRARVFAEAFF
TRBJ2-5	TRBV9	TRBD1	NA	TGTGCCAGCAGCCCTAGACAGGGCCAAGAGACCCAGTACTTC	CASSPRQGQETQYF
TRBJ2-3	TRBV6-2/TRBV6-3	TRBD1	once	TGTGCCAGCAGTTCCGGAGACAGGGACACAGATACGCAGTATTTT	CASSSGDRDTDTQYF
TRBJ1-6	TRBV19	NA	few	TGTGCCAGTAGTATGGACCAGGGTAGTTCACCCCTCCACTTT	CASSMDQGSSPLHF
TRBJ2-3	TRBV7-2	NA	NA	TGTGCCAGCAGACCCACAGGGAACACAGATACGCAGTATTTT	CASRPTGNTDTQYF
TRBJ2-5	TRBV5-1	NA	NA	TGCGCCAGCAGCTCTCAGTCGGGGTTCCAAGAGACCCAGTACTTC	CASSSQSGFQETQYF
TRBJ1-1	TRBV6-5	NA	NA	TGTGCCAGCAGTTACTCTCCAGGCATCAACACTGAAGCTTTCTTT	CASSYSPGINTEAFF
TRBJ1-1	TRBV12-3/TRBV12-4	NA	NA	TGTGCCAGCAGTCCACCAGGTATCACTCGGGCTTTCTTT	CASSPPGITRAFF
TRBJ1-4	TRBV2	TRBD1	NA	TGTGCCAGCGTACCAGGGGGCACTGAAAAACTGTTTTTT	CASVPGGTEKLFF
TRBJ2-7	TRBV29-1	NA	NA	TGCAGCGTTGAAGGGATAGCTACCTACGAGCAGTACTTC	CSVEGIATYEQYF
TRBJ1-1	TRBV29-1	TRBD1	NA	TGCAGCGTTGGTGATCGACAGGGGAACACTGAAGCTTTCTTT	CSVGDRQGNTEAFF
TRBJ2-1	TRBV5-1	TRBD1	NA	TGCGCCAGCAGCCAGGGACAGGGGGACCTAAATGAGCAGTTCTTC	CASSQGQGDLNEQFF
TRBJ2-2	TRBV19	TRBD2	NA	TGTGCCAGTACTCCTCTAGCGGGGGGGTTCACCGGGGAGCTGTTTTTT	CASTPLAGGFTGELFF
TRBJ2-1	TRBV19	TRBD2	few	TGTGCCAGTAGTATTGTGTTAGCGGGGTACAATGAGCAGTTCTTC	CASSIVLAGYNEQFF
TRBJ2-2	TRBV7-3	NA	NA	TGTGCCAGCAGCTTACTCTTAGCCGGGGAGCTGTTTTTT	CASSLLLAGELFF
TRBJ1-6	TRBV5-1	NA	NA	TGCGCCAGCAGCCCCGCGACAGGCTCCTATAATTCACCCCTCCACTTT	CASSPATGSYNSPLHF
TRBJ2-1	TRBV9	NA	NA	TGTGCCAGCAGCGTAGTTGGACGGGGGAATGAGCAGTTCTTC	CASSVVGRGNEQFF
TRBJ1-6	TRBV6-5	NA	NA	TGTGCCAGCAGTTACTCGATCAGGGCCGATTCACCCCTCCACTTT	CASSYSIRADSPLHF
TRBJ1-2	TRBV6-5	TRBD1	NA	TGTGCCAGCAGCCAGGGGGCGAGCTATGGCTACACCTTC	CASSQGASYGYTF
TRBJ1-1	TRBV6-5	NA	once	TGTGCCAGCGGGAAACAGGGGAACACTGAAGCTTTCTTT	CASGKQGNTEAFF
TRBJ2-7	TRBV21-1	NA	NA	TGTGCCAGCAGCAAAGCCCGGGACAGGGGGCTCTGCGAGCAGTACTTC	CASSKARDRGLCEQYF
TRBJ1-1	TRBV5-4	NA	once	TGTGCCAGCAGCTTGGAAAAGCACACTGAAGCTTTCTTT	CASSLEKHTEAFF
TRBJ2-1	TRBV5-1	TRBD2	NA	TGCGCCAGCAACCGCGGGGGGGCTACCTACAATGAGCAGTTCTTC	CASNRGGATYNEQFF
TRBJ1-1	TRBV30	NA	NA	TGTGCCTGGAGGGAACTACAGGGTTCCACTGAAGCTTTCTTT	CAWRELQGSTEAFF
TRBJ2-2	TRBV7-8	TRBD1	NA	TGTGCCAGCACCCAGACAGGGGGCGCCTCAGTGGCCGGGGAGCTGTTTTTT	CASTQTGGASVAGELFF
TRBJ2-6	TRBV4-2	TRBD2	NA	TGTGCCAGCAGCCAAGGCGCCGGGACTAGATCCTCTGGGGCCAACGTCCTGACTTTC	CASSQGAGTRSSGANVLTF
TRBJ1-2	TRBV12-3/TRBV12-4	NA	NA	TGTGCCAGCAGTTTTCAGGGAAACTATGGCTACACCTTC	CASSFQGNYGYTF
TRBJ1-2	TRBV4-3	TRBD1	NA	TGCGCCAGCAGCCGAACCACAGGGGCCCAGTATGGCTACACCTTC	CASSRTTGAQYGYTF
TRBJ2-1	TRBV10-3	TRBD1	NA	TGTGCCACCCGGGAAGGACAGGGACCCTCCTACAATGAGCAGTTCTTC	CATREGQGPSYNEQFF
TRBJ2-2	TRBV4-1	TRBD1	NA	TGCGCCAGCAGCCACCCCCCGGGACAGGGGGCGTCCGGGGAGCTGTTTTTT	CASSHPPGQGASGELFF
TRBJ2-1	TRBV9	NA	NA	TGTGCCAGCAGCACCCCACCTAGTGCCTACAATGAGCAGTTCTTC	CASSTPPSAYNEQFF
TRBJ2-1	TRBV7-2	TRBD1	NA	TGTGCCAGCAGCTTAGGGGGACAGGGCTACAATGAGCAGTTCTTC	CASSLGGQGYNEQFF
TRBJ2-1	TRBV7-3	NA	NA	TGTGCCAGCAGCTTCGCTTCTGGCGGAGAGCAGTTCTTC	CASSFASGGEQFF
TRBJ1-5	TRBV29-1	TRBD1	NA	TGCAGCGCGGGACAGGGGGATCAGCCCCAGCATTTT	CSAGQGDQPQHF
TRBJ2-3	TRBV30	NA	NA	TGTGCCTGGAGACAGGGTACAGATACGCAGTATTTT	CAWRQGTDTQYF
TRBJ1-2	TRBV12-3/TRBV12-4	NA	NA	TGTGCCAGCAGTTTACAGGTTGACTATGGCTACACCTTC	CASSLQVDYGYTF